A single sample is the source of the 17 T cell receptor beta chains below, sequenced in a study of shared clonotypes between healthy human individuals. Repertoires were generated with immunoSEQ multiplex PCR, while TCRdb's copy carries only in-frame clones and drops some. The repertoire holds roughly 2.6 million clones, with just over 90% as singletons. The sequencing input was naive CD4+ T cells sorted from blood. The sample's subset: CD45RA+ positively selected. These receptors originate from a man between 18 and 35 years old in good health.

The chain carries TRBV18 and TRBJ2-1; D is unresolved. The CDR3 length is 15 residues. V lost 2 bases and J 4 bases, leaving 12 bases between the germline ends. In germline, CDR1 is KGHSH, CDR2 LQKENI. The DNA of the CDR3 is TGTGCCAGCTCACCAGAAGACCACAGATACAATGAGCAGTTCTTC. It encodes CASSPEDHRYNEQFF.

This sequence joins TRBV6-5 and TRBJ2-6; the D is unclear. Germline CDR1 is MNHEY and CDR2 is SVGAGI. V lost 8 bases and J lost 1, with 9 bases in between. This CDR3 has 14 residues. In nucleotides, the CDR3 is TGTGCCAGCCGTCAGTCTTCTGGGGCCAACGTCCTGACTTTC. Translation gives CASRQSSGANVLTF.

V is TRBV7-8 and J is TRBJ1-2, with 7 bases identical to TRBD1. CDR1 is SGHVS, CDR2 FQNEAQ, per germline. The CDR3 runs to 16 residues. Trimming at V came to 8 bases and at J to 10 bases, leaving 22 bases not matched to a gene. This CDR3 reads CASASTREGTAIVYTF. Here the CDR3 DNA reads TGTGCCAGCGCGTCAACGCGGGAAGGGACAGCTATAGTCTACACCTTC. The entire variable domain, with the rest obtained from reference TRBV7-8 and TRBJ1-2, is as follows: GAGVSQSPRYKVAKRGQDVALRCDPISGHVSLFWYQQALGQGPEFLTYFQNEAQLDKSGLPSDRFFAERPEGSVSTLKIQRTQQEDSAVYLCASASTREGTAIVYTFGSGTRLTVV.

The chain uses TRBV25-1 and TRBJ2-7, with D maybe TRBD1 (7 bases). The germline V gene has CDR1 MGHDK and CDR2 SYGVNS. Trimming removed 2 bases from V and 3 bases from J, with 17 bases in between. This CDR3 has 16 amino acids. The DNA for the CDR3 is TGTGCCAGCAGTGAACCCCAGGGGGGTGCCCGCTACGAGCAGTACTTC. Its translation: CASSEPQGGARYEQYF.

V gene TRBV19 combines with J gene TRBJ2-1; 10 nucleotides align to TRBD2. Per the germline V gene, CDR1 is LNHDA and CDR2 is SQIVND (reference sequence). With 6 bases clipped from V and 7 bases from J, the junction kept 9 bases outside the gene matches. This CDR3 region has 15 residues. The CDR3 DNA sequence: TGTGCCAGTAGCATTTGGACTAGCGGAGGGAATGAGCAGTTCTTC. Residues: CASSIWTSGGNEQFF.

The chain links TRBV11-2 to TRBJ2-5, with TRBD2 matching over 8 bases. CDR1 and CDR2 (germline): SGHAT, FQNNGV. V gave up 5 bases and J gave up 4 bases; unmatched junction bases: 9. The CDR3 sequence is 15 residues long. Written as DNA, the CDR3 is TGTGCCAGCAGCCCCCGGGGGGGGGTTCGAGAGACCCAGTACTTC. It translates to CASSPRGGVRETQYF.

V and J are TRBV6-1 and TRBJ2-7; 11 nucleotides align to TRBD2. CDR1 MNHNS and CDR2 SASEGT come from the germline V gene. Trimming took 6 bases from V and 4 from J; bases not matched to a gene: 5. The CDR3 length is 14 residues. The CDR3 DNA reads TGTGCCAGCAGCCTGGGACTAGCGGATTACGAGCAGTACTTC. The encoded protein is CASSLGLADYEQYF.

This chain uses TRBV11-2 with TRBJ1-2; 7 bases map to TRBD1. CDR1 SGHAT and CDR2 FQNNGV come from the germline V gene. Losses at the gene ends were 5 bases for V and 14 bases for J; bases not matched to a gene: 11. This CDR3 has 12 residues. The CDR3 sequence: CASSRPGQPITF. The CDR3 region has the DNA TGTGCCAGCAGCCGCCCGGGACAGCCTATTACCTTC. Full variable domain (outside the CDR3, taken from reference TRBV11-2 and TRBJ1-2): EAGVAQSPRYKIIEKRQSVAFWCNPISGHATLYWYQQILGQGPKLLIQFQNNGVVDDSQLPKDRFSAERLKGVDSTLKIQPAKLEDSAVYLCASSRPGQPITFGSGTRLTVV.

CDR3 DNA sequence: TGTGCCAGTAGTATAGCGGGTAGCGGGAGTGCCTACGAGCAGTACTTC. Translating gives CASSIAGSGSAYEQYF. The rearrangement links TRBV19 to TRBJ2-7; 9 bases fit TRBD2. The CDR3 is made up of 16 amino acids. V lost 1 base, J lost 2 bases, and 6 bases stayed unmatched. Germline CDR1 LNHDA, CDR2 SQIVND (reference sequence).

The chain is built from TRBV4-1 and TRBJ2-5; D unclear. The ends were cut back, 0 bases at V and 1 base at J, with 9 bases in the middle. The CDR3 consists of 15 residues. Germline CDR1 is MGHRA and CDR2 is YSYEKL. The CDR3 DNA is TGCGCCAGCAGCCAAGATAACAACCGCCAAGAGACCCAGTACTTC. This gives the protein CASSQDNNRQETQYF.

This clone was recorded once. V usage is TRBV5-1 and J usage is TRBJ2-5; TRBD1 or TRBD2 may be the D gene (10 bases each). V was clipped by 4 bases and J by 2 bases, with 27 bases between them. This CDR3 region has 19 residues. The V gene's germline CDR1 is SGHRS and CDR2 YFSETQ. DNA of the CDR3: TGCGCCAGCAGCCCGGACAGGGGGTTAGGACTAGCGGTTCAAGAGACCCAGTACTTC. It encodes CASSPDRGLGLAVQETQYF.

To note about this clone: This same CDR3 is encoded by further DNA sequences in the sample. The genes are TRBV7-2 and TRBJ2-7; 9 nucleotides line up with TRBD2. V dropped 1 base and J dropped 1; count of bases not matched to a gene: 2. This CDR3 spans 15 amino acids. Germline V gene lookup returns CDR1 SGHTA and CDR2 FQGNSA. The CDR3 nucleotides are TGTGCCAGCAGCTTAGGACTAGCGGTATCCTACGAGCAGTACTTC. It is translated as CASSLGLAVSYEQYF.

The chain has TRBV10-1 and TRBJ2-3, with 8 bases that match TRBD2. CDR1 is WNHNN, CDR2 SYGVQD, per germline (reference sequence). V was pared by 0 bases and J by 1 base, with 3 bases of the junction left unmatched. The CDR3 extends over 16 amino acids. CDR3 loop: CASSESGSGGTDTQYF. CDR3 bases: TGCGCCAGCAGTGAGTCCGGTAGCGGGGGCACAGATACGCAGTATTTT.

This chain uses TRBV12-5 with TRBJ2-3; 8 bases are shared with TRBD1. The CDR3 length is 15 residues. CDR1 is LGHNT, CDR2 FRNRAP, per germline. V trimming: 7 bases; J trimming: 4 bases; junction bases outside the gene matches: 10. The chain's CDR3 is CASAPDRGSADTQYF. The CDR3 DNA follows: TGTGCTAGTGCCCCCGACAGGGGATCAGCAGATACGCAGTATTTT.

The chain recombines TRBV7-3 with TRBJ2-1; unclear D gene. Trimming pared 1 base from V and 0 bases from J, leaving 13 bases between. The CDR3 length is 17 residues. From germline, CDR1 is SGHTA and CDR2 FQGTGA. The CDR3 sequence is CASSLRAVVSSYNEQFF. CDR3 DNA: TGTGCCAGCAGCTTAAGGGCAGTTGTAAGCTCCTACAATGAGCAGTTCTTC.

This clone came up once. The chain employs TRBV7-9 and TRBJ1-1, with 10 bases fitting TRBD1. CDR1 SEHNR and CDR2 FQNEAQ come from the germline V gene (reference sequence). The CDR3 sequence is 14 residues long. With V trimmed by 4 bases and J by 6 bases, 5 bases remained unmatched. The CDR3 DNA sequence: TGTGCCAGCAGCTGGGACAGGGGTCCTTCTGAAGCTTTCTTT. The encoded protein is CASSWDRGPSEAFF. The entire variable domain, with the rest obtained from reference TRBV7-9 and TRBJ1-1, is as follows: DTGVSQNPRHKITKRGQNVTFRCDPISEHNRLYWYRQTLGQGPEFLTYFQNEAQLEKSRLLSDRFSAERPKGSFSTLEIQRTEQGDSAMYLCASSWDRGPSEAFFGQGTRLTVV.

The CDR3 DNA reads TGTGCCAGCAGCTTAGAAGGGAGACTAGCGGCCTACAATGAGCAGTTCTTC. Its translation is CASSLEGRLAAYNEQFF. V usage is TRBV11-2 and J usage is TRBJ2-1; 9 bases fit TRBD2. Trimming at V came to 0 bases and at J to 2 bases, leaving 5 bases not matched to a gene. In germline, CDR1 is SGHAT, CDR2 FQNNGV. The CDR3 totals 17 residues.